Listed here are 31 T cell receptor beta chains from one sample, sequenced in a study of T cell responses to AZD1222 COVID-19 vaccine. Method: immunoSEQ multiplex PCR; TCRdb's copy keeps in-frame clones and lacks some. The sample holds roughly 110,000 clones; 80% to 95% are singletons and the top ten take 4% to 5%. This specimen was peripheral blood, taken on day 0 of AZD1222 vaccination. These receptors were obtained from an adult in good health.

The CDR3 region is CASSIWTGGTGELFF. CDR3 DNA: TGTGCCAGTAGTATCTGGACAGGGGGCACCGGGGAGCTGTTTTTT. The J gene is TRBJ2-2, the V gene TRBV19, with TRBD1 matching 10 bases. Germline CDR1 and CDR2: LNHDA and SQIVND (reference sequence). This CDR3 is built from 15 residues. The V gene end was trimmed by 3 bases and the J gene end by 4 bases; junction bases not matched to a gene: 2.

This clone was counted between two and nine times. This rearrangement joins TRBV4-2 to TRBJ1-2; 7 nucleotides align to TRBD1. The V segment lost 2 bases and the J segment 8 bases; nucleotides outside the gene matches: 5. This CDR3 is built from 13 residues. In germline, CDR1 is LGHNA, CDR2 YNFKEQ. CDR3 DNA: TGTGCCAGCAGCCAAATGCAGGGGGGAGGCTACACCTTC. Its protein product is CASSQMQGGGYTF.

The chain recombines TRBV6-4 with TRBJ2-1, with 8 bases identical to TRBD1. CDR1 and CDR2 (germline): MRHNA, SNTAGT. V was pared by 3 bases and J by 8 bases, with 9 bases of the junction left unmatched. There are 15 residues in the CDR3. The CDR3 nucleotides read TGTGCCAGCAGTGATGGGACAGGTATCAGCGATGAGCAGTTCTTC. It codes for CASSDGTGISDEQFF.

The V gene is TRBV28, the J gene TRBJ1-4; D gene ambiguous. This CDR3 has 14 residues. The germline CDR1 and CDR2 sequences are MDHEN and SYDVKM. The ends were cut back, 6 bases at V and 8 bases at J, with 16 bases in the middle. The CDR3 is CASRNSPAEEKLFF. CDR3 sequence (DNA): TGTGCCAGCAGAAACAGTCCCGCAGAAGAAAAACTGTTTTTT.

A single count supports this clone. The gene calls are TRBV9 and TRBJ2-7; the D gene is possibly TRBD1 (6 bases). This CDR3 spans 14 amino acids. Trimming took off 2 bases at V and 0 bases at J, with 9 bases between the two ends. The germline V gene encodes CDR1 SGDLS and CDR2 YYNGEE. DNA of the CDR3: TGTGCCAGCAGCGTCCGGGACAACTCCTACGAGCAGTACTTC. As protein: CASSVRDNSYEQYF.

V usage is TRBV7-2 and J usage is TRBJ2-2; 9 bases match TRBD1. The V segment lost 2 bases and the J segment 4 bases; nucleotides outside the gene matches: 5. The CDR3 is 16 residues long. Germline CDR1 and CDR2: SGHTA and FQGNSA. The chain's CDR3 is CASSLPGTGFTGELFF. DNA of the CDR3: TGTGCCAGCAGCTTACCTGGGACAGGGTTCACCGGGGAGCTGTTTTTT.

The V and J genes are TRBV6-1 and TRBJ2-5; unclear D gene. CDR3 length: 11 amino acids. The V gene lost 2 bases and the J gene lost 5 bases, with 3 bases spanning the gap. Germline V gives CDR1 MNHNS, CDR2 SASEGT. CDR3 sequence: CASSEYETQYF. The DNA for the CDR3 is TGTGCCAGCAGTGAATACGAGACCCAGTACTTC.

The CDR3 protein is CASSVAVSPLSGNTIYF. The DNA for the CDR3 is TGTGCCAGCAGCGTAGCTGTCAGCCCGCTCTCTGGAAACACCATATATTTT. The chain employs TRBV9 and TRBJ1-3; D gene unclear. Between the trimmed V and J ends, which lost 0 bases and 0 bases, there was a span of 13 bases. The length of the CDR3 is 17 residues. CDR1 SGDLS and CDR2 YYNGEE come from the germline V gene.

The CDR3 is CASSIRDSYNEQFF. For the CDR3, the DNA is TGTGCCAGCAGTATCCGGGACTCCTACAATGAGCAGTTCTTC. This chain connects TRBV6-5 to TRBJ2-1; D possibly corresponds to TRBD2 (5 bases). V was shortened by 5 bases and J by 0 bases, with 8 bases between the two germline ends. The germline gives CDR1 MNHEY, CDR2 SVGAGI. CDR3 size: 14 residues.

The V call is TRBV6-2 or TRBV6-3, the J call TRBJ1-2; D gene uncertain. Germline V CDR1 and CDR2: MNHEY, SVGEGT. Trimming pared 0 bases from V and 0 bases from J, leaving 5 bases between. The CDR3 spans 14 residues. Written as DNA, the CDR3 is TGTGCCAGCAGTTACTCGTTAGCTAACTATGGCTACACCTTC. It codes for CASSYSLANYGYTF.

This clone showed up just a few times. The chain uses TRBV7-2 and TRBJ2-1; tentative D call: TRBD2 (7 bases). The germline V gene encodes CDR1 SGHTA and CDR2 FQGNSA. With 0 bases removed from V and 3 bases from J, the gap between germline ends came to 9 bases. The CDR3 loop spans 15 amino acids. The CDR3 loop is CASSLARGLYNEQFF. The CDR3 DNA is TGTGCCAGCAGCTTAGCGCGGGGGCTCTACAATGAGCAGTTCTTC.

This chain links TRBV6-2 or TRBV6-3 with TRBJ2-1; 9 nucleotides line up with TRBD2. Losses at the gene ends were 0 bases for V and 4 bases for J; bases not matched to a gene: 7. The CDR3 extends over 17 amino acids. Germline CDR1 and CDR2: MNHEY and SVGEGT. The CDR3 loop reads CASSYSPPSGVYNEQFF. The CDR3 region has the DNA TGTGCCAGCAGTTACTCACCCCCTAGCGGGGTTTACAATGAGCAGTTCTTC.

This clone occurred once. The chain is built from TRBV6-2 or TRBV6-3 and TRBJ2-1; 10 bases agree with TRBD2. The trim removed 0 bases at V and 5 bases at J, leaving 7 bases unmatched. CDR3 length: 17 amino acids. Germline V lookup: CDR1 MNHEY, CDR2 SVGEGT. This chain's CDR3 is CASSYSLAGLGDNEQFF. As DNA, the CDR3 is TGTGCCAGCAGTTACTCACTAGCGGGGCTAGGGGACAATGAGCAGTTCTTC.

V usage is TRBV6-5 and J usage is TRBJ1-1; tentative D call: TRBD1 (6 bases). Germline V gene sequence: CDR1 MNHEY, CDR2 SVGAGI. Between the trimmed V and J ends, which lost 5 bases and 0 bases, there was a span of 10 bases. The CDR3 loop spans 14 amino acids. The CDR3 protein is CASSRTALNTEAFF. In DNA, the CDR3 is TGTGCCAGCAGTCGGACAGCTTTGAACACTGAAGCTTTCTTT.

The rearrangement joins TRBV28 to TRBJ1-2; 8 nucleotides align to TRBD1. This CDR3 contains 14 residues. J lost 5 bases, V lost 7 bases, and 9 bases had no gene match. Germline lookup yields CDR1 MDHEN and CDR2 SYDVKM. CDR3 residues: CASTRTGTNYGYTF. Here the CDR3 DNA reads TGTGCCAGCACCCGGACAGGGACGAATTATGGCTACACCTTC.

The chain combines TRBV15 with TRBJ2-2; TRBD1 aligns across 10 bases. CDR3 length: 15 amino acids. J was trimmed by 4 bases and V by 8 bases; bases with no gene match: 7. Germline-derived CDR1 and CDR2 are LNHNV and YYDKDF (reference sequence). CDR3 DNA sequence: TGTGCCACCGAACCGACAGGGGGCGGCACCGGGGAGCTGTTTTTT. It codes for CATEPTGGGTGELFF.

The count of this clone is one. J is TRBJ1-6 and V is TRBV7-2; D is possibly TRBD1 (5 bases). V lost 6 bases, J lost 5 bases, and 11 bases lay in between. From germline, CDR1 is SGHTA and CDR2 FQGNSA. This CDR3 contains 14 residues. CDR3 sequence (DNA): TGTGCCAGCAGACCCGGGGGACATAATTCACCCCTCCACTTT. It is translated as CASRPGGHNSPLHF.

This sequence joins TRBV3-1 (or the pseudogene TRBV3-2) and TRBJ1-1; D is ambiguous. Trimming stripped 6 bases from V and 0 bases from J, with 11 bases between. The CDR3 contains 14 residues. CDR1 and CDR2 (germline): LGHDT, YNNKEL (reference sequence). The CDR3 DNA reads as TGTGCCAGCAGACCGGGATACTTGAACACTGAAGCTTTCTTT. Residues: CASRPGYLNTEAFF.

The rearrangement joins TRBV28 to TRBJ2-7; 7 nucleotides match TRBD1. CDR1 MDHEN and CDR2 SYDVKM come from the germline V gene. The CDR3 extends over 13 amino acids. Trimming at V came to 6 bases and at J to 2 bases, leaving 4 bases not matched to a gene. The CDR3 nucleotides are TGTGCCAGCAGGTTGACAGGGACCTACGAGCAGTACTTC. Residues: CASRLTGTYEQYF.

This clone was found a few times. The chain uses TRBV6-2 or TRBV6-3 and TRBJ2-3; D remains unclear. V lost 2 bases and J 2 bases, leaving 8 bases between the germline ends. CDR1 MNHEY and CDR2 SVGEGT come from the germline V gene. The CDR3 contains 14 residues. CDR3 nucleotides: TGTGCCAGCAGTTACGTTAGCATCACAGATACGCAGTATTTT. It translates to CASSYVSITDTQYF.

The rearrangement joins TRBV6-2 or TRBV6-3 to TRBJ2-5; D is ambiguous. V lost 5 bases and J 1 base, leaving 8 bases between the germline ends. This CDR3 comprises 13 residues. CDR1 is MNHEY, CDR2 SVGEGT, per germline. CDR3 protein: CASSPQPQETQYF. Written as DNA, the CDR3 is TGTGCCAGCAGTCCCCAACCCCAAGAGACCCAGTACTTC.

This clone was seen a single time. This chain joins TRBV12-3 or TRBV12-4 and TRBJ1-6; D not certain. Trimming took 5 bases from V and 8 from J, leaving 4 bases between them. The CDR3 sequence is 11 residues long. The CDR3 loop is CASSLHSPLHF. The DNA for the CDR3 is TGTGCCAGCAGTCTACATTCACCCCTCCACTTT.

This clone is a singleton in its sample. This chain joins TRBV21-1 and TRBJ2-1; the table's D call, TRBD1, was not checked against the DNA. TRBV21-1 is noted as a pseudogene. This CDR3 contains 16 residues. The CDR3 region has the DNA TGTGCCAGCAGCAAAATTGGCAGGGGCCTTGATAATGAGCAGTTCTTC. This sequence encodes CASSKIGRGLDNEQFF.

The V gene is TRBV30, the J gene TRBJ1-5; possible D gene TRBD1, 6 bases. Trimming cost V 0 bases and J 9 bases, with 15 bases left between them. The CDR3 contains 14 residues. Germline V CDR1 and CDR2: GTSNPN, SVGIG (reference sequence). The CDR3 sequence is CAWSVLTGNTPQHF. DNA for the CDR3: TGTGCCTGGAGTGTATTAACAGGGAATACGCCCCAGCATTTT.

This chain links TRBV10-2 with TRBJ1-1, with 7 bases that match TRBD1. CDR1 WSHSY and CDR2 SAAADI come from the germline V gene. The CDR3 is made up of 14 amino acids. The V segment lost 2 bases and the J segment 5 bases; nucleotides outside the gene matches: 5. CDR3 sequence: CASSELGRGTEAFF. The CDR3 DNA reads TGCGCCAGCAGTGAGCTCGGCAGGGGGACTGAAGCTTTCTTT.

CDR3 amino acids: CASTNEGYGYTF. In DNA, the CDR3 is TGTGCCAGCACCAACGAAGGCTATGGCTACACCTTC. V usage is TRBV9 and J usage is TRBJ1-2; D uncertain. This CDR3 region has 12 residues. Germline assignment: CDR1 SGDLS and CDR2 YYNGEE. V shed 6 bases and J shed 4 bases, with 10 bases lying between them. Full variable domain (rest looked up from reference TRBV9 and TRBJ1-2): DSGVTQTPKHLITATGQRVTLRCSPRSGDLSVYWYQQSLDQGLQFLIQYYNGEERAKGNILERFSAQQFPDLHSELNLSSLELGDSALYFCASTNEGYGYTFGSGTRLTVV.

V gene TRBV27 combines with J gene TRBJ2-1; 8 bases line up with TRBD2. There are 15 residues in the CDR3. Germline V lookup: CDR1 MNHEY, CDR2 SMNVEV (reference sequence). V dropped 6 bases and J dropped 7; count of bases not matched to a gene: 11. The CDR3 sequence: CASSPNRLALNEQFF. The CDR3, as DNA: TGTGCCAGCAGCCCCAATAGACTAGCGTTGAATGAGCAGTTCTTC.

This chain connects TRBV10-2 to TRBJ2-7; maybe TRBD2 (5 bases). The V and J ends lost 4 bases and 5 bases respectively, with 6 bases between them. The CDR3 extends over 11 amino acids. Germline V gives CDR1 WSHSY, CDR2 SAAADI. CDR3 loop: CASSGGDEQYF. In DNA, the CDR3 is TGCGCCAGCAGTGGGGGAGACGAGCAGTACTTC.

The chain joins TRBV19 to TRBJ1-6; tentative D call: TRBD1 (5 bases). The germline V gene encodes CDR1 LNHDA and CDR2 SQIVND (reference sequence). This CDR3 is 14 amino acids long. Trimming removed 9 bases from V and 7 bases from J, with 16 bases in between. CDR3 DNA: TGTGCCAGCCGCCGGGACTCAGTCAATTCACCCCTCCACTTT. Its translation is CASRRDSVNSPLHF.

The CDR3 bases are TGTGCCAGCAGCCAAGAACTCGGGACCGGGGAGCTGTTTTTT. It translates to CASSQELGTGELFF. The genes are TRBV4-2 and TRBJ2-2; D is uncertain. CDR1 LGHNA and CDR2 YNFKEQ come from the germline V gene. The length of the CDR3 is 14 residues. V was trimmed by 0 bases and J by 5 bases, leaving 7 bases between them.

The chain joins TRBV28 to TRBJ2-3; D call uncertain. Germline CDR1 MDHEN, CDR2 SYDVKM. The CDR3 has 12 amino acids. Trimming stripped 2 bases from V and 5 bases from J, with 5 bases between. The CDR3 DNA reads as TGTGCCAGCAGTTTACCGGTAGATACGCAGTATTTT. The encoded protein is CASSLPVDTQYF.